The T cell receptor beta chain under discussion was sequenced for a study of blood T cell repertoires in COVID-19. The assay was immunoSEQ multiplex PCR, and TCRdb's table has in-frame clones only and misses some. The table includes 150,000 or so clones, roughly 87% detected once. The CDR3 spans 12 residues. With V trimmed by 8 bases and J by 5 bases, 4 bases remained unmatched. The germline CDR1 and CDR2 sequences are LNHDA and SQIVND (reference sequence). The sequence was collected from a woman aged 40 to 49 who had been exposed to COVID-19. The sample taken for sequencing was PBMCs or T cells enriched from blood (not recorded which). The chain employs TRBV19 and TRBJ2-5, with 8 bases identical to TRBD1. Written as DNA, the CDR3 is TGTGCCAGTTCAGGGGGCCTGGAGACCCAGTACTTC. The encoded protein is CASSGGLETQYF.